The rows below give T cell receptor beta chains drawn from one sample of a study of beta chain features in type 1 diabetes. Clones were sequenced by immunoSEQ multiplex PCR, and TCRdb holds only the in-frame ones, with some missing. The sample comprises about 930,000 clones, 15% to 20% of which are singletons, and 0.02% to 0.03% rests with the top ten. The material sequenced was naive CD4+ T cells from blood. The receptors originated from a woman between 18 and 29 years old in good health. Each CDR3 is given with its conserved first and last residue.

TRBV6-4	CASSDAASGSKDF
TRBV7-9	CASSLFGGSTGEQYF
TRBV11-2	CASSSVSSYNEQFF
TRBV7-2	CASSLRTHGTEAFF
TRBV9	CASSVGSVGTDTQYF
TRBV18	CASSPLPSGSGYEQYF
TRBV10-3	CAIGSSGLDEQYF
TRBV7-2	CASSLANGGNTIYF
TRBV12-1	CARGLAGSRGTDTQYF
TRBV11-3	CASSLNPPGSGDTQYF
TRBV15	CATSRDPGYGYTF
TRBV2	CASTRGTGGPGELFF
TRBV9	CASSVGGGNYGYTF
TRBV7-2	CASSLTAGATDTQYF
TRBV19	CASSTTARDSYGYTF
TRBV28	CASRDSNTDTQYF
TRBV27	CASKDVQGINQPQHF
TRBV18	CASSPSPAGVTDTQYF
TRBV18	CASSPRITDTGELFF
TRBV9	CASSVGQGARETQYF
TRBV6-6	CASRDSSTDTQYF
TRBV27	CASSWVFDGDEQFF
TRBV27	CASSLWGSNQPQHF
TRBV6-5	CASTFRATANTEAFF
TRBV2	CASIIASGRVETQYF
TRBV11-1	CASSHGDTEQFF
TRBV4-2	CASSQGVADTQYF
TRBV29-1	CSVGGSGPASSYNEQFF
TRBV28	CASSLASEANTGELFF
TRBV2	CASSFTPGKFPGELFF
TRBV6-5	CASSQQWTSGRQFF
TRBV28	CASSDQGEQPQHF
TRBV2	CASMGREHGELFF
TRBV7-2	CASSTRAGPSYEQYF
TRBV18	CASSPPNAETGELFF
TRBV27	CASSRGTTEAFF
TRBV6-6	CASILRDFTGELFF
TRBV7-9	CASSPWGPERETQYF
TRBV19	CASKTGVGNTGELFF
TRBV6-6	CASSYYDSTDTQYF
TRBV19	CASRFSTAGALDTQYF
TRBV28	CASSPVLPAKNIQYF
TRBV7-2	CASSGLGLAGANEQFF
TRBV12-5	CASGFNSGPHEFGELFF
TRBV7-9	CASSLAAGWSTRTEAFF
TRBV7-2	CASSPRTNGGYEQYF
TRBV5-1	CASSLGQGATDTQYF
TRBV27	CASSLSPVNNEQFF
TRBV21-1	CASSKDGTGGEETQYF
TRBV14	CASSSGRTYNEQFF
TRBV6-6	CASSSTNTGELFF
TRBV6-1	CASSVGGRGTYEQYF
TRBV2	CASGRGRGTEAFF
TRBV6-1	CASSEGGTGTYEQYF
TRBV28	CASSYYPALTYEQYF